One and the same sample provided the 25 T cell receptor beta chains below, sequenced in a study of cytomegalovirus exposure and HLA in healthy donors (dated 2017 in TCRdb). Libraries came from the immunoSEQ multiplex PCR assay. For the multiplex PCR, a mixture combining 60 forward primers for TCR Vbeta segments and 13 reverse primers for TCR Jbeta segments was used. Held by TCRdb, this immuneACCESS table contains in-frame sequences only and omits some clones. Under half of the omission traces to an unresolved V gene where checked; the cause of the rest is unknown. This sample comprises some 160,000 clones, 75% to 90% of them detected only once. Over 1.5% of the sample comes from the top ten. Sequenced input: PBMCs. Receptor source: a young woman in good health and CMV-seronegative.

The count of this clone is one. This chain joins TRBV27 and TRBJ2-7; TRBD1 agrees at 8 bases. Germline V gives CDR1 MNHEY, CDR2 SMNVEV (reference sequence). The J segment lost 0 bases and the V segment lost 2 bases, leaving 9 bases of the junction unmatched. This CDR3 is built from 17 residues. The CDR3 is CASSLSPDRDGSYEQYF. As DNA, the CDR3 is TGTGCCAGCAGTTTAAGCCCGGACAGGGATGGCTCCTACGAGCAGTACTTC.

This sequence joins TRBV19 and TRBJ2-3, with D possibly TRBD1 on 6 matching bases. CDR1 LNHDA and CDR2 SQIVND come from the germline V gene (reference sequence). Trimming shortened V by 6 bases and J by 3 bases, and 16 bases separated the two germline ends. The CDR3 spans 15 residues. The CDR3 here is CASSQGQVGTDTQYF. Written as DNA, the CDR3 is TGTGCCAGTAGCCAGGGGCAGGTAGGAACAGATACGCAGTATTTT.

This clone was picked up a small number of times. This rearrangement joins TRBV6-5 to TRBJ2-7, with 8 bases aligning to TRBD1. Germline CDR1 and CDR2: MNHEY and SVGAGI. V shed 6 bases, J shed 1 base, and the junction held 5 bases outside the gene matches. The CDR3 has 14 residues. CDR3 loop: CASRKTGVSYEQYF. The DNA of the CDR3 is TGTGCCAGCAGGAAGACAGGGGTTTCCTACGAGCAGTACTTC.

J is TRBJ2-2 and V is TRBV29-1; the D gene is possibly TRBD1 (6 bases). Germline V gene sequence: CDR1 SQVTM, CDR2 ANQGSEA. The CDR3 sequence is 15 residues long. V lost 4 bases, J lost 3 bases, and 15 bases lay in between. Here the CDR3 reads CSVVPRGIDTGELFF. In DNA, the CDR3 is TGCAGCGTTGTCCCCAGGGGCATCGACACCGGGGAGCTGTTTTTT.

The chain joins TRBV5-4 to TRBJ1-2, with TRBD1 as a possible D gene (5 bases). This CDR3 contains 13 residues. V shed 6 bases and J shed 7 bases, with 16 bases lying between them. Germline V gene data show CDR1 as SGHNT and CDR2 as YYREEE (reference sequence). The CDR3, as DNA: TGTGCCAGCACCCTCGGAGGGGTCAGTGGCTACACCTTC. This gives the protein CASTLGGVSGYTF.

The chain recombines TRBV7-9 with TRBJ2-7, with 8 positions matching TRBD1. The V segment lost 5 bases and the J segment 3 bases; nucleotides outside the gene matches: 9. Looked up from germline, CDR1 is SEHNR and CDR2 is FQNEAQ (reference sequence). CDR3 length: 15 amino acids. Written as DNA, the CDR3 is TGTGCCAGCAGCACCCGGACCGGGACAGGCTACGAGCAGTACTTC. Encoded protein: CASSTRTGTGYEQYF. Together with reference TRBV7-9 and TRBJ2-7, the CDR3 gives the full variable domain: DTGVSQNPRHKITKRGQNVTFRCDPISEHNRLYWYRQTLGQGPEFLTYFQNEAQLEKSRLLSDRFSAERPKGSFSTLEIQRTEQGDSAMYLCASSTRTGTGYEQYFGPGTRLTVT.

This chain joins TRBV7-9 and TRBJ2-5, with 12 bases lining up with TRBD2. Germline assignment: CDR1 SEHNR and CDR2 FQNEAQ (reference sequence). The trim removed 6 bases at V and 2 bases at J, leaving 7 bases unmatched. There are 16 residues in the CDR3. CDR3 sequence (DNA): TGTGCCAGCAGAGCTAGCGGGGGGGCCTGGCAAGAGACCCAGTACTTC. It yields the protein CASRASGGAWQETQYF.

The chain has TRBV28 and TRBJ2-5; TRBD1 aligns across 7 bases. The J call is uncertain, as TRBJ2-7 better fits the DNA end. Germline assignment: CDR1 MDHEN and CDR2 SYDVKM. The CDR3 totals 14 residues. The CDR3 spells CASLPDREWDEQYF. CDR3 DNA sequence: TGTGCCAGCCTCCCCGACAGGGAGTGGGACGAGCAGTACTTC.

This chain links TRBV5-1 with TRBJ1-5, with TRBD1 matching 9 bases. Per the germline V gene, CDR1 is SGHRS and CDR2 is YFSETQ. Trimming cost V 4 bases and J 9 bases; bases outside gene matches: 5. CDR3 length: 13 residues. The CDR3 region has the DNA TGCGCCAGCAGCCTACAGGGGGCTCCGCCCCAGCATTTT. Translated: CASSLQGAPPQHF.

The sample holds one count of this clone. The chain links TRBV7-8 to TRBJ2-1, with 8 bases lining up with TRBD2. J gave up 5 bases and V 4 bases, and 7 bases lay outside the gene matches. Germline loops: CDR1 SGHVS, CDR2 FQNEAQ. The CDR3 is 15 residues long. For the CDR3, the DNA is TGTGCCAGCAGCTCTAAGCGGGAGAGGGACAATGAGCAGTTCTTC. It codes for CASSSKRERDNEQFF.

This sequence joins TRBV28 and TRBJ1-2; D is undetermined. Germline V CDR1 and CDR2: MDHEN, SYDVKM. The CDR3 is 14 residues long. Trimming shortened V by 3 bases and J by 4 bases, and 12 bases separated the two germline ends. As DNA, the CDR3 is TGTGCCAGCAGTTTCCCAGGTATCGGCTATGGCTACACCTTC. This codes for CASSFPGIGYGYTF.

Turning to this clone: One end of the junction varies from germline; a read error may be responsible. CDR3 in DNA: TGTGCCACCTCCTTAGCGCTTACCTACAAGCAGTACTTC. As protein: CATSLALTYKQYF. The chain uses TRBV28 and TRBJ2-7, with D possibly TRBD2 on 5 matching bases. Germline V gives CDR1 MDHEN, CDR2 SYDVKM. The CDR3 spans 13 residues.

The rearrangement joins TRBV28 to TRBJ2-5, with D possibly being TRBD1 (7 bases). The CDR3 runs 15 residues. Per the germline V gene, CDR1 is MDHEN and CDR2 is SYDVKM. V lost 3 bases, J lost 11 bases, and 22 bases lay in between. The CDR3 DNA reads TGTGCCAGCAGTTTGCAAGGGGGCCTGCCGGGGGAGCAGTACTTC. This codes for CASSLQGGLPGEQYF.

CDR3 sequence (DNA): TGTGCCAGCAGCAACACAGGGTCTGGCAGGACGCAGTATTTT. As protein: CASSNTGSGRTQYF. The gene calls are TRBV7-9 and TRBJ2-3, with D possibly matching TRBD1 (6 bases). Trimming took 5 bases from V and 9 from J, leaving 18 bases between them. CDR3 size: 14 residues. Germline V CDR1 and CDR2: SEHNR, FQNEAQ (reference sequence).

The chain uses TRBV5-4 and TRBJ2-3; 11 bases match TRBD2. CDR1 is SGHNT and CDR2 is YYREEE in the germline V gene (reference sequence). With V trimmed by 4 bases and J by 1 base, 8 bases remained unmatched. The CDR3 contains 17 residues. CDR3 nucleotides: TGTGCCAGCAGCCCCGTAGCGGGGGGGCGGGGCACAGATACGCAGTATTTT. As protein: CASSPVAGGRGTDTQYF. The full variable domain, completed using reference TRBV5-4 and TRBJ2-3, is ETGVTQSPTHLIKTRGQQVTLRCSSQSGHNTVSWYQQALGQGPQFIFQYYREEENGRGNFPPRFSGLQFPNYSSELNVNALELDDSALYLCASSPVAGGRGTDTQYFGPGTRLTVL.

J is TRBJ2-7 and V is TRBV5-1; the D is unclear. Germline CDR1 is SGHRS and CDR2 is YFSETQ. This CDR3 comprises 13 residues. V lost 0 bases to trimming and J lost 4 bases, with 8 bases between them. DNA for the CDR3: TGCGCCAGCAGCTTGGATATCGAGTACGAGCAGTACTTC. Its translation is CASSLDIEYEQYF.

The chain employs TRBV7-2 and TRBJ2-7; TRBD1 aligns across 10 bases. Germline lookup yields CDR1 SGHTA and CDR2 FQGNSA. Trimming cost V 3 bases and J 2 bases; bases outside gene matches: 4. The CDR3 consists of 15 residues. The CDR3 reads CASSFGTGETYEQYF. DNA for the CDR3: TGTGCCAGCAGCTTCGGGACAGGGGAAACCTACGAGCAGTACTTC. Variable domain in full (rest from reference TRBV7-2 and TRBJ2-7): GAGVSQSPSNKVTEKGKDVELRCDPISGHTALYWYRQSLGQGLEFLIYFQGNSAPDKSGLPSDRFSAERTGGSVSTLTIQRTQQEDSAVYLCASSFGTGETYEQYFGPGTRLTVT.

The J gene is TRBJ2-1, the V gene TRBV28; D ambiguous. V was clipped by 6 bases and J by 3 bases, with 15 bases between them. The length of the CDR3 is 15 residues. Germline lookup yields CDR1 MDHEN and CDR2 SYDVKM. This CDR3 is CASSPSGQVYNEQFF. The DNA of the CDR3 is TGTGCCAGCAGCCCAAGTGGGCAGGTCTACAATGAGCAGTTCTTC.

The CDR3, as DNA: TGCGCCAGCAGCTTAAGCAGGGGGACAGATACGCAGTATTTT. It is translated as CASSLSRGTDTQYF. The rearrangement uses TRBV5-1 and TRBJ2-3, with 7 bases matching TRBD1. CDR3 length: 14 amino acids. The J segment lost 3 bases and the V segment lost 2 bases, leaving 3 bases of the junction unmatched. The germline V gene has CDR1 SGHRS and CDR2 YFSETQ.

This chain joins TRBV5-6 and TRBJ2-5; no clear D. The CDR3 is 13 residues long. Trimming left V 0 bases short and J 2 bases short, with 5 bases between. The germline V gene has CDR1 SGHDT and CDR2 YYEEEE. The CDR3 spells CASSLGSQETQYF. The CDR3 DNA sequence: TGTGCCAGCAGCTTGGGTTCGCAAGAGACCCAGTACTTC. Together with reference TRBV5-6 and TRBJ2-5, the CDR3 gives the full variable domain: DAGVTQSPTHLIKTRGQQVTLRCSPKSGHDTVSWYQQALGQGPQFIFQYYEEEERQRGNFPDRFSGHQFPNYSSELNVNALLLGDSALYLCASSLGSQETQYFGPGTRLLVL.

The CDR3 DNA follows: TGCGCCAGCAGCCAAGATGGGGGGGGAACGGGCTACAATGAGCAGTTCTTC. Translating it yields CASSQDGGGTGYNEQFF. V and J are TRBV4-1 and TRBJ2-1, with 7 bases aligning to TRBD2. Germline values: CDR1 MGHRA, CDR2 YSYEKL. CDR3 length: 17 amino acids. Trimming at V came to 0 bases and at J to 3 bases, leaving 8 bases not matched to a gene.

This clone was counted a few times. The chain carries TRBV6-5 and TRBJ2-7, with 8 bases matching TRBD1. The CDR3 is 14 amino acids. V lost 6 bases, J lost 4 bases, and 8 bases stayed unmatched. Germline V gene lookup returns CDR1 MNHEY and CDR2 SVGAGI. The chain's CDR3 is CASRPGTGKYEQYF. CDR3 coding DNA: TGTGCCAGCAGACCCGGGACAGGAAAGTACGAGCAGTACTTC.

J is TRBJ2-1 and V is TRBV28, with D perhaps TRBD1 (6 bases). In germline, CDR1 is MDHEN, CDR2 SYDVKM. Trimming took 6 bases from V and 11 from J, leaving 23 bases between them. The CDR3 runs to 15 residues. The CDR3 region has the DNA TGTGCCAGCAGCTCCTCGGGGACAAATCCCGGGCAGCAGTTCTTC. Its translation is CASSSSGTNPGQQFF.

The chain recombines TRBV11-2 with TRBJ2-1; 8 bases map to TRBD2. This CDR3 comprises 14 residues. V lost 4 bases to trimming and J lost 3 bases; unmatched junction nucleotides: 2. The germline V gene has CDR1 SGHAT and CDR2 FQNNGV. Written as DNA, the CDR3 is TGTGCCAGCAGCTGGCGGGGGGTCTACAATGAGCAGTTCTTC. It yields the protein CASSWRGVYNEQFF.

Here the CDR3 DNA reads TGTGCCAGTAGTATAGAAACGGGAAACACTGAAGCTTTCTTT. Translation gives CASSIETGNTEAFF. The chain couples TRBV19 to TRBJ1-1; D is ambiguous. This CDR3 contains 14 residues. V lost 0 bases, J lost 2 bases, and 7 bases lay in between. In germline, CDR1 is LNHDA, CDR2 SQIVND (reference sequence).